The rows below give T cell receptor beta chains drawn from one sample of a study of blood T cell repertoires in COVID-19. Sequenced by immunoSEQ multiplex PCR; TCRdb stores in-frame clones only, minus some. This table holds roughly 32,000 clones, 70% to 80% found once. The specimen was peripheral blood. Receptors were obtained from a human donor in a cohort sampled during active COVID-19. Both conserved end residues are trimmed from each CDR3. Each record gives: J gene, D gene, V gene, CDR3 protein. D genes are given only for firm matches.

TRBJ2-1 TRBD2 TRBV4-2 ASSQEVGLAGHNEQF
TRBJ2-7 TRBD1 TRBV5-4 ASSLGTGEQY
TRBJ1-3 NA TRBV2 ASTSGGAGNTIY
TRBJ2-3 TRBD2 TRBV3-1/TRBV3-2 ASSHYRLAGVGDTQY
TRBJ1-2 TRBD1 TRBV5-1 ASSFLVGQGYGYT
TRBJ1-2 NA TRBV2 ASSAVGGDYGYT
TRBJ2-1 NA TRBV15 ATSRVVGTRGYNEQF
TRBJ2-7 TRBD2 TRBV5-3 ARSLKGPVVGGR
TRBJ2-7 NA TRBV5-6 ASSLEFRQIGSEQY
TRBJ2-7 TRBD1 TRBV3-1/TRBV3-2 ASSQDGRTGPP
TRBJ2-7 TRBD1 TRBV19 ASSSKPGQGELVAY
TRBJ2-2 NA TRBV11-3 ASRYLAGNTGELF
TRBJ1-5 NA TRBV21-1 ASSKITAGAARGNQPQH
TRBJ2-7 TRBD1 TRBV28 ASSSGTGPYEQY
TRBJ2-7 NA TRBV24-1 ATSDSAGAREQY
TRBJ1-2 TRBD1 TRBV2 ASRESQGAESGYT
TRBJ2-3 TRBD2 TRBV3-1/TRBV3-2 ASSPLSSGIRTDTQY
TRBJ1-3 NA TRBV4-1 ASSQGYRARDSGNTIY
TRBJ2-1 NA TRBV18 ASSPKLNEQF
TRBJ2-2 NA TRBV21-1 ASSKISRESAGQGAGGELF
TRBJ1-1 NA TRBV11-2 ASSFWSLDRRRNTEAF
TRBJ1-4 TRBD1 TRBV2 ASSMGQPGTEKLF
TRBJ2-3 TRBD2 TRBV27 ASSSTGTRGTDTQY
TRBJ2-7 TRBD2 TRBV5-1 ASSLGGRSTYEQY
TRBJ1-1 NA TRBV6-5 ASRQTANTEAF
TRBJ1-2 NA TRBV7-9 ALDGSEPYGYT
TRBJ2-3 NA TRBV28 ASLASTDTQY
TRBJ2-3 NA TRBV3-1/TRBV3-2 ASSHSGNRPSFSTDTQY
TRBJ2-1 NA TRBV6-4 ASSRNSFSYNEQF
TRBJ2-1 NA TRBV29-1 SVEVGRNYNEQF
TRBJ1-1 NA TRBV19 ASSIGRQLNTEAF